This TCR beta chain emerged from a study of T cells after yellow fever vaccination. Regarding the study as a whole: Abundant contaminating clonotypes from the bulk population could appear in FACS-sorted repertoires. At 95% to 96% for CD4 and approximately 88% for CD8, most primary-vaccination clones showed up again after the booster.

MiXCR, run by TCRdb on the 5' RACE reads, gives a single entry per CDR3 protein. Found here are more than 450,000 distinct CDR3 sequences, 21% of them singletons; the top ten hold roughly a sixth. This clonotype was seen only a few times. Its antigen is still unknown. The receptor's source is a man between 18 and 35 years old who received the YFV17D yellow fever vaccine. Sequenced material: PBMCs, taken roughly 20 days after the first yellow fever vaccination.

The DNA for the CDR3 is TGCAGCGTTGAACACAGGGGGCTTCATGAAAAACTGTTTTTT. Translating gives CSVEHRGLHEKLFF. The gene calls are TRBV29-1 and TRBJ1-4; 9 nucleotides line up with TRBD1. Germline V CDR1 and CDR2: SQVTM, ANQGSEA. This CDR3 is 14 amino acids long. The trim removed 2 bases at V and 6 bases at J, leaving 4 bases unmatched.